The 10 T cell receptor beta chains below were found in one sample sequenced in a study of cytomegalovirus exposure and HLA in healthy donors. Both 60 Vbeta primers and 13 Jbeta primers went into the PCR. The method was immunoSEQ multiplex PCR; TCRdb's version includes in-frame clones alone and lacks a portion of them. The sample lists tens of thousands of clones, around 40% occurring once. The sample was PBMCs. All receptors come from a woman aged 45 to 65 in good health and CMV-seronegative.

The rearrangement links TRBV7-2 to TRBJ2-2; 8 bases map to TRBD1. Germline V gene lookup returns CDR1 SGHTA and CDR2 FQGNSA. This CDR3 has 16 amino acids. V trimming: 5 bases; J trimming: 1 base; junction bases outside the gene matches: 6. The CDR3 loop reads CASSTSGTGNTGELFF. CDR3 DNA: TGTGCCAGCAGCACCTCCGGGACAGGGAACACCGGGGAGCTGTTTTTT. Drawing the rest from reference TRBV7-2 and TRBJ2-2, the complete variable domain is GAGVSQSPSNKVTEKGKDVELRCDPISGHTALYWYRQSLGQGLEFLIYFQGNSAPDKSGLPSDRFSAERTGGSVSTLTIQRTQQEDSAVYLCASSTSGTGNTGELFFGEGSRLTVL.

The CDR3 sequence is CASSPLTGSNTGELFF. DNA of the CDR3: TGTGCCAGCAGTCCGCTGACAGGGTCGAACACCGGGGAGCTGTTTTTT. The chain employs TRBV27 and TRBJ2-2; TRBD1 matches 7 bases. CDR3 length: 16 residues. Losses at the gene ends were 5 bases for V and 0 bases for J; bases not matched to a gene: 6. Per germline, CDR1 MNHEY and CDR2 SMNVEV (reference sequence).

V gene TRBV6-1 combines with J gene TRBJ2-7; TRBD1 is a possible D gene (6 bases). V gave up 3 bases and J gave up 0 bases, with 9 bases separating them. Germline V CDR1 and CDR2: MNHNS, SASEGT. The CDR3 sequence is 14 residues long. The CDR3 sequence: CASSEIGGSYEQYF. The CDR3, as DNA: TGTGCCAGCAGTGAGATAGGGGGCTCCTACGAGCAGTACTTC.

This chain links TRBV23-1 with TRBJ2-5; 8 nucleotides agree with TRBD2. TRBV23-1 is recorded as an ORF, its role being uncertain. There are 17 residues in the CDR3. V lost 2 bases to trimming and J lost 3 bases; unmatched junction nucleotides: 11. CDR3 in DNA: TGCGCCAGCAGTCAACAAACTAGCGGTTATAGGGAAGAGACCCAGTACTTC. The encoded protein is CASSQQTSGYREETQYF.

The CDR3 DNA reads TGTGCCAGTAGTAGGGGACTAGCGGGAGGGGAGACCCAGTACTTC. Translating it yields CASSRGLAGGETQYF. This chain joins TRBV19 and TRBJ2-5; 16 bases fit TRBD2. Per germline, CDR1 LNHDA and CDR2 SQIVND (reference sequence). With V trimmed by 4 bases and J by 5 bases, 1 base remained unmatched. This CDR3 spans 15 amino acids.

This chain uses TRBV11-2 with TRBJ1-1; D is perhaps TRBD1 (5 bases). Germline CDR1 reads SGHAT; CDR2 reads FQNNGV. The ends were cut back, 8 bases at V and 4 bases at J, with 17 bases in the middle. CDR3 length: 14 residues. The CDR3 region is CASDQLRGRTEAFF. In DNA, the CDR3 is TGTGCCAGCGATCAACTAAGGGGCCGCACTGAAGCTTTCTTT.

This clone turned up a few times. V and J are TRBV11-2 and TRBJ2-5, with D maybe TRBD2 (6 bases). Germline values: CDR1 SGHAT, CDR2 FQNNGV. This CDR3 is 13 amino acids long. Trimming shortened V by 1 base and J by 5 bases, and 8 bases separated the two germline ends. The CDR3 region has the DNA TGTGCCAGCAGCTTAGGGCTAGCGGAGACCCAGTACTTC. Translating gives CASSLGLAETQYF. The full variable domain, completed using reference TRBV11-2 and TRBJ2-5, is EAGVAQSPRYKIIEKRQSVAFWCNPISGHATLYWYQQILGQGPKLLIQFQNNGVVDDSQLPKDRFSAERLKGVDSTLKIQPAKLEDSAVYLCASSLGLAETQYFGPGTRLLVL.

This clone was found a few times. This chain uses TRBV9 with TRBJ2-1, with D possibly being TRBD2 (6 bases). Germline CDR1 reads SGDLS; CDR2 reads YYNGEE. The CDR3 covers 16 residues. The V end lost 3 bases, the J end lost 8 bases, and 21 bases lay between the germline ends. The chain's CDR3 is CASSGYSAGRGDEQFF. The DNA for the CDR3 is TGTGCCAGCAGCGGGTACTCAGCGGGTAGGGGCGATGAGCAGTTCTTC.

This clone has only one observation. The chain has TRBV14 and TRBJ2-2; 12 nucleotides line up with TRBD2. Germline CDR1 is SGHDN and CDR2 is FVKESK. The CDR3 contains 17 residues. Trimming at V came to 5 bases and at J to 4 bases, leaving 8 bases not matched to a gene. The CDR3, as DNA: TGTGCCAGCAGCTCACTACTAGCGGGGGGAACCACCGGGGAGCTGTTTTTT. It specifies CASSSLLAGGTTGELFF.

This clone was seen just once. This sequence joins TRBV6-1 and TRBJ2-7, with D possibly being TRBD2 (5 bases). V was clipped by 7 bases and J by 5 bases, with 9 bases between them. This CDR3 contains 11 residues. Germline CDR1 MNHNS, CDR2 SASEGT. In DNA form, the CDR3 reads TGTGCCAGCACCTCCGGGGACGAGCAGTACTTC. Translation: CASTSGDEQYF.